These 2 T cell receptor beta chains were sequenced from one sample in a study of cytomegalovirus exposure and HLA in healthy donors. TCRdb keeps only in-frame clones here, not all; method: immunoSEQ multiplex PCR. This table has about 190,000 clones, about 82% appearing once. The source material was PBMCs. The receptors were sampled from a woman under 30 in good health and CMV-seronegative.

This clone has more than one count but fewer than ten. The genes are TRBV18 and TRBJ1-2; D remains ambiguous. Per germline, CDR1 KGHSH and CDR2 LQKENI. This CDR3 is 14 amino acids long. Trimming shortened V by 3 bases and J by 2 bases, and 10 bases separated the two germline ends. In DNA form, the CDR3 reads TGTGCCAGCTCACCTCCCAACAAGAACTATGGCTACACCTTC. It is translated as CASSPPNKNYGYTF.

In DNA form, the CDR3 reads TGTGCCAGCAGTTACCGGGAACAAACGGCTGAAGCTTTCTTT. Translating it yields CASSYREQTAEAFF. The chain couples TRBV6-5 to TRBJ1-1, with D unclear. This CDR3 has 14 amino acids. Deletions cut 2 bases from V and 6 bases from J, with 13 bases between. Germline loops: CDR1 MNHEY, CDR2 SVGAGI.